This TCR beta chain is drawn from a study of CD8+ T cells in alopecia areata. Samples from alopecia areata patients were lesional scalp punch biopsies and peripheral blood. Trimming cost V 5 bases and J 7 bases; bases outside gene matches: 6. Germline V CDR1 and CDR2: MNHEY, SVGAGI. The CDR3 has 15 residues. This clone was counted only a few times. Extraction and reverse transcription of RNA yielded cDNA as the sequencing template. Data came from immunoSEQ multiplex PCR; TCRdb stores just in-frame clones and leaves some out. The profile shows 12,000 or so clones, 60% of them singletons. This receptor was taken from a human donor with alopecia areata. The J gene is TRBJ2-1, the V gene TRBV6-5; 12 nucleotides align to TRBD2. What was sequenced was skin. The CDR3: CASSGGLAGGNEQFF. For the CDR3, the DNA is TGTGCCAGCAGTGGGGGACTAGCGGGTGGTAATGAGCAGTTCTTC.